A single sample is the source of the 19 T cell receptor beta chains below, sequenced in a study of PD-1 blockade in classical Hodgkin lymphoma. Documented time point: cycle 4 day 1 (C4D1), after about 6 weeks of nivolumab. Following autologous stem cell transplantation, relapse occurred in every patient, and exposure to brentuximab vedotin varied. TCRdb's copy holds only in-frame clones and misses some; the assay was immunoSEQ multiplex PCR. The sample consists of tens of thousands of clones, approximately 67% of them appearing once. Specimen: peripheral blood mononuclear cells (PBMCs), collected before the fourth cycle of nivolumab. These receptors were taken from a human donor with classical Hodgkin lymphoma.

The rearrangement links TRBV6-1 to TRBJ2-2, with no clear D. The CDR3 covers 15 residues. The V and J ends lost 4 bases and 1 base respectively, with 10 bases between them. CDR1 and CDR2 from the germline V gene are MNHNS and SASEGT. CDR3 residues: CASSVLQLNTGELFF. CDR3 DNA sequence: TGTGCCAGCAGTGTGTTACAGCTGAACACCGGGGAGCTGTTTTTT.

The chain uses TRBV7-9 and TRBJ1-1; TRBD1 matches 7 bases. The CDR3 runs to 14 residues. CDR1 is SEHNR and CDR2 is FQNEAQ in the germline V gene (reference sequence). V shed 5 bases, J shed 3 bases, and the junction held 6 bases outside the gene matches. The CDR3 spells CASSTGAVYTEAFF. In DNA form, the CDR3 reads TGTGCCAGCAGCACAGGGGCAGTGTACACTGAAGCTTTCTTT. Combining the CDR3 with reference TRBV7-9 and TRBJ1-1 gives the whole variable domain DTGVSQNPRHKITKRGQNVTFRCDPISEHNRLYWYRQTLGQGPEFLTYFQNEAQLEKSRLLSDRFSAERPKGSFSTLEIQRTEQGDSAMYLCASSTGAVYTEAFFGQGTRLTVV.

V gene TRBV5-8 combines with J gene TRBJ1-3; D call uncertain. V lost 3 bases and J 7 bases, leaving 14 bases between the germline ends. The CDR3 totals 14 residues. Germline CDR1 reads SGHTS; CDR2 reads YDEGEE. As DNA, the CDR3 is TGTGCCAGCAGCTCCAGGACCTCCCAGAACACCATATATTTT. It yields the protein CASSSRTSQNTIYF.

The chain has TRBV6-1 and TRBJ1-5; TRBD1 aligns across 7 bases. Germline assignment: CDR1 MNHNS and CDR2 SASEGT. This CDR3 spans 19 amino acids. V was pared by 4 bases and J by 3 bases, with 18 bases of the junction left unmatched. DNA of the CDR3: TGTGCCAGCAGTGGACTCGTTTTAGGGGGCCCCACCTTCAATCAGCCCCAGCATTTT. This translates into CASSGLVLGGPTFNQPQHF.

The rearrangement links TRBV9 to TRBJ1-4; tentatively, D is TRBD1 (5 bases). The CDR3 extends over 14 amino acids. Germline assignment: CDR1 SGDLS and CDR2 YYNGEE. V was shortened by 2 bases and J by 8 bases, with 13 bases between the two germline ends. CDR3 nucleotides: TGTGCCAGCAGCGTGGGAGGGGAAGGCGAAAAACTGTTTTTT. Its translation is CASSVGGEGEKLFF.

CDR3 loop: CASSLGPIRNTGELFF. The DNA for the CDR3 is TGTGCCAGCAGCTTAGGTCCGATAAGGAACACCGGGGAGCTGTTTTTT. The rearrangement uses TRBV11-3 and TRBJ2-2; no clear D gene. Trimming removed 1 base from V and 1 base from J, with 10 bases in between. The length of the CDR3 is 16 residues. From germline, CDR1 is SGHNT and CDR2 YENEEA.

This clone occurred a few times. The rearrangement joins TRBV23-1 to TRBJ2-5; D unresolved. TRBV23-1 has ORF status, its function being uncertain. This CDR3 is 10 amino acids long. V was pared by 4 bases and J by 5 bases, with 2 bases between. CDR3 residues: CASSRETQYF. The CDR3 DNA reads TGCGCCAGCAGTCGCGAGACCCAGTACTTC.

This clone was recorded only once. The V and J genes are TRBV7-2 and TRBJ1-5; a possible D gene is TRBD1 (5 bases). Germline CDR1 and CDR2: SGHTA and FQGNSA. Trimming left V 0 bases short and J 9 bases short, with 15 bases between. The CDR3 covers 15 residues. Here the CDR3 reads CASSLATDTPRPQHF. The CDR3 DNA reads as TGTGCCAGCAGCTTAGCGACGGACACCCCGCGGCCCCAGCATTTT.

The V and J genes are TRBV7-2 and TRBJ2-5; 11 positions match TRBD2. The J call may be faulty, since TRBJ2-7 better matches the DNA end. Germline V CDR1 and CDR2: SGHTA, FQGNSA. The CDR3 runs 17 residues. CDR3 coding DNA: TGTGCCAGCAGCTTAGCACCTAGCGGGGGGTCATACTACGAGCAGTACTTC. It encodes CASSLAPSGGSYYEQYF.

This clone was recorded a few times. This chain links TRBV18 with TRBJ1-1; D unresolved. CDR3 length: 11 residues. Germline CDR1 KGHSH, CDR2 LQKENI. V was clipped by 4 bases and J by 6 bases, with 6 bases between them. DNA for the CDR3: TGTGCCAGCTCACTGGGTGCTGAAGCTTTCTTT. Encoded protein: CASSLGAEAFF.

With regard to this clone: Other nucleotide sequences from this sample produce the same CDR3. V usage is TRBV4-1 and J usage is TRBJ1-4, with a weak D call TRBD1 (5 bases). V dropped 1 base and J dropped 8 bases, with 14 bases sitting between them. CDR1 is MGHRA, CDR2 YSYEKL, per germline. The CDR3 sequence is 15 residues long. For the CDR3, the DNA is TGCGCCAGCAGCCAAGTGGGCGGGGGAGGCGAAAAACTGTTTTTT. Translation gives CASSQVGGGGEKLFF.

The chain is built from TRBV29-1 and TRBJ2-1; 12 bases agree with TRBD1. Germline V gene data show CDR1 as SQVTM and CDR2 as ANQGSEA. V dropped 7 bases and J dropped 4; count of bases not matched to a gene: 2. The length of the CDR3 is 13 residues. DNA for the CDR3: TGCAGCGCGGGACAGGGGGCTTACAATGAGCAGTTCTTC. Its protein product is CSAGQGAYNEQFF.

The rearrangement joins TRBV7-6 to TRBJ2-3; TRBD2 matches at 13 bases. Germline V gene sequence: CDR1 SGHVS, CDR2 FNYEAQ. This CDR3 has 15 amino acids. Trimming cost V 0 bases and J 11 bases; bases outside gene matches: 5. The CDR3 spells CASSLAGLAGVRQYF. CDR3 in DNA: TGTGCCAGCAGCTTAGCAGGACTAGCGGGGGTTCGGCAGTATTTT. Full variable domain (outside the CDR3, taken from reference TRBV7-6 and TRBJ2-3): GAGVSQSPRYKVTKRGQDVALRCDPISGHVSLYWYRQALGQGPEFLTYFNYEAQQDKSGLPNDRFSAERPEGSISTLTIQRTEQRDSAMYRCASSLAGLAGVRQYFGPGTRLTVL.

This clone was observed a single time. This chain links TRBV2 with TRBJ2-1, with no clear D. CDR3 length: 11 amino acids. Looked up from germline, CDR1 is SNHLY and CDR2 is FYNNEI. The CDR3: CASSSYNEQFF. DNA of the CDR3: TGTGCTTCGAGCTCCTACAATGAGCAGTTCTTC. Full variable domain (remainder filled in from reference TRBV2 and TRBJ2-1): EPEVTQTPSHQVTQMGQEVILRCVPISNHLYFYWYRQILGQKVEFLVSFYNNEISEKSEIFDDQFSVERPDGSNFTLKIRSTKLEDSAMYFCASSSYNEQFFGPGTRLTVL.

The chain employs TRBV7-6 and TRBJ2-5; TRBD1 matches 8 bases. The CDR3 is 17 residues long. Germline V gene lookup returns CDR1 SGHVS and CDR2 FNYEAQ. V lost 1 base, J lost 2 bases, and 9 bases stayed unmatched. The CDR3 sequence: CASSLGEGTGVQETQYF. CDR3 coding DNA: TGTGCCAGCAGCTTAGGAGAGGGGACAGGTGTGCAAGAGACCCAGTACTTC. Full variable domain (rest looked up from reference TRBV7-6 and TRBJ2-5): GAGVSQSPRYKVTKRGQDVALRCDPISGHVSLYWYRQALGQGPEFLTYFNYEAQQDKSGLPNDRFSAERPEGSISTLTIQRTEQRDSAMYRCASSLGEGTGVQETQYFGPGTRLLVL.

The rearrangement joins TRBV5-6 to TRBJ1-2; D gene unclear. Per germline, CDR1 SGHDT and CDR2 YYEEEE. V was cut by 3 bases and J by 6 bases, with 9 bases left in between. CDR3 length equals 12 residues. The CDR3 nucleotides are TGTGCCAGCAGCTCGATTCAGGATGGCTACACCTTC. This codes for CASSSIQDGYTF.

Notes on this clone: At one end, the junction sequence differs from germline, possibly due to a read error. V is TRBV9 and J is TRBJ2-1; 13 bases are shared with TRBD2. The CDR3 extends over 15 amino acids. In germline, CDR1 is SGDLS, CDR2 YYNGEE. The CDR3 DNA is TGTGTCAGCAGCAAACTAGCGGGGGGGCTCAATGAGCAGTTCTTC. Translating it yields CVSSKLAGGLNEQFF.

This chain connects TRBV27 to TRBJ2-1; D unresolved. Germline-derived CDR1 and CDR2 are MNHEY and SMNVEV (reference sequence). The CDR3 totals 12 residues. V was clipped by 5 bases and J by 9 bases, with 11 bases between them. This CDR3 is CASSPPSIEQFF. CDR3 sequence (DNA): TGTGCCAGCAGTCCACCATCTATTGAGCAGTTCTTC.

This chain links TRBV5-5 with TRBJ2-7; D might be TRBD1 or TRBD2, each matching 5 bases. The CDR3 is made up of 12 amino acids. CDR1 and CDR2 from the germline V gene are SGHKS and YYEKEE (reference sequence). V was clipped by 8 bases and J by 2 bases, with 11 bases between them. In nucleotides, the CDR3 is TGTGCCAGTAGACTACAGGCCTACGAGCAGTACTTC. Its translation is CASRLQAYEQYF. The variable domain in full, completed from reference TRBV5-5 and TRBJ2-7, reads DAGVTQSPTHLIKTRGQQVTLRCSPISGHKSVSWYQQVLGQGPQFIFQYYEKEERGRGNFPDRFSARQFPNYSSELNVNALLLGDSALYLCASRLQAYEQYFGPGTRLTVT.